This T cell receptor beta chain is from a study of blood T cell repertoires in COVID-19. Sequenced by immunoSEQ multiplex PCR; TCRdb stores in-frame clones only, minus some. The table lists approximately 150,000 clones, over 70% of them singletons. Source material: peripheral blood. This clonotype was obtained from a woman between 65 and 79 years old who had recovered from COVID-19.

The DNA of the CDR3 is TGTGCCAGCAGCTCTAGCCCTAGCACAGATACGCAGTATTTT. This encodes CASSSSPSTDTQYF. The chain joins TRBV7-2 to TRBJ2-3; possibly TRBD2 for D (5 bases). The V gene lost 4 bases and the J gene lost 0 bases, with 8 bases spanning the gap. Germline V gene data show CDR1 as SGHTA and CDR2 as FQGNSA. CDR3 length: 14 residues.